The text below deals with one T cell receptor beta chain. Profiling relied on immunoSEQ multiplex PCR, and the TCRdb table lists in-frame clones only, not all of them. The sample lists roughly 2 million clones, approximately 94% occurring once. The germline V and J ends were trimmed by 4 bases and 1 base, with 15 bases remaining between them. This CDR3 comprises 16 residues. CDR1 and CDR2 (germline): MGHDK, SYGVNS. The data were taken from a study of shared clonotypes between healthy human individuals. The J gene is TRBJ2-3, the V gene TRBV25-1; D possibly corresponds to TRBD2 (5 bases). The TCR originated in a man aged 18 to 30 in good health. What was sequenced was naive CD4+ T cells sorted from blood. As for subset: CD45RA+ positively selected. CDR3 sequence: CASSGTGSLRTDTQYF. CDR3 nucleotides: TGTGCCAGCAGTGGGACGGGAAGTCTTCGCACAGATACGCAGTATTTT.